Following are 28 T cell receptor beta chains from one sample sequenced in a study of blood T cell repertoires in COVID-19. Sequencing used immunoSEQ multiplex PCR; TCRdb keeps in-frame clones, though not all of them. The sample shows over 85,000 clones, 80% to 90% of them seen only once. The sample was peripheral blood. The receptors were sampled from a middle-aged man with active or convalescent COVID-19.

This rearrangement joins TRBV5-6 to TRBJ2-2; 12 bases match TRBD2. Germline CDR1 SGHDT, CDR2 YYEEEE. The CDR3 spans 16 residues. V dropped 5 bases and J dropped 5; count of bases not matched to a gene: 7. CDR3 DNA: TGTGCCAGCAGTCTAGCGGGGGGGCCGCTAACCGGGGAGCTGTTTTTT. As protein: CASSLAGGPLTGELFF.

CDR3: CASSRGTGLSTEAFF. CDR3 sequence (DNA): TGTGCCAGCAGTCGCGGGACAGGGTTGAGCACTGAAGCTTTCTTT. The genes are TRBV6-4 and TRBJ1-1; 9 nucleotides align to TRBD1. Trimming at V came to 5 bases and at J to 4 bases, leaving 8 bases not matched to a gene. The CDR3 extends over 15 amino acids. CDR1 is MRHNA, CDR2 SNTAGT, per germline.

In nucleotides, the CDR3 is TGTGCCAGCAGTACCAACACGGGGAGCAATCAGCCCCAGCATTTT. Its protein is CASSTNTGSNQPQHF. The chain has TRBV6-5 and TRBJ1-5; no clear D gene. Looked up from germline, CDR1 is MNHEY and CDR2 is SVGAGI. The V end was cut by 5 bases, the J end by 1 base, with 12 bases between. CDR3 length: 15 residues.

V and J are TRBV28 and TRBJ1-1; D is unresolved. The CDR3 has 13 residues. Germline V gene data show CDR1 as MDHEN and CDR2 as SYDVKM. Trimming cost V 5 bases and J 2 bases, with 9 bases left between them. The CDR3 loop is CASSPLRNTEAFF. The CDR3 DNA reads TGTGCCAGCAGTCCCCTGCGAAACACTGAAGCTTTCTTT.

V is TRBV21-1 and J is TRBJ1-2. TRBV21-1 is deemed a pseudogene. The CDR3 is 13 amino acids. The CDR3 spells CANYTRRPYGYTF. The CDR3 DNA reads TGTGCCAACTATACGAGGCGTCCCTATGGCTACACCTTC.

The chain carries TRBV15 and TRBJ2-5; 10 bases fit TRBD2. The CDR3 is 17 amino acids. The trim removed 0 bases at V and 4 bases at J, leaving 8 bases unmatched. CDR1 is LNHNV, CDR2 YYDKDF, per germline (reference sequence). DNA for the CDR3: TGTGCCACCAGCAGAGATAGAAGCGGGGGGGCCGTAGAGACCCAGTACTTC. Translating it yields CATSRDRSGGAVETQYF.

V gene TRBV5-6 combines with J gene TRBJ2-7; D may be TRBD1 (5 bases). The CDR3 sequence is 13 residues long. The V and J ends lost 2 bases and 2 bases respectively, with 8 bases between them. CDR1 is SGHDT and CDR2 is YYEEEE in the germline V gene. The CDR3 reads CASSFRTTYEQYF. The CDR3, as DNA: TGTGCCAGCAGCTTCCGGACAACCTACGAGCAGTACTTC.

The V gene is TRBV14, the J gene TRBJ2-7; 7 bases are shared with TRBD1. The CDR3 has 15 residues. Germline CDR1 and CDR2: SGHDN and FVKESK. V lost 5 bases, J lost 5 bases, and 12 bases stayed unmatched. The CDR3 sequence is CASSSHHTGVDEQYF. Here the CDR3 DNA reads TGTGCCAGCAGCTCACACCATACAGGGGTGGACGAGCAGTACTTC.

This clone was detected a few times. This sequence joins TRBV5-1 and TRBJ2-3; D not resolved. Germline-derived CDR1 and CDR2 are SGHRS and YFSETQ. V dropped 4 bases and J dropped 0 bases, with 12 bases sitting between them. This CDR3 comprises 15 residues. The CDR3 sequence is CASSTDTPSTDTQYF. In nucleotides, the CDR3 is TGCGCCAGCAGCACAGACACCCCTAGCACAGATACGCAGTATTTT.

The V call is TRBV6-2 or TRBV6-3, the J call TRBJ2-1; D remains ambiguous. This CDR3 is built from 13 residues. V lost 5 bases to trimming and J lost 6 bases, with 11 bases between them. Germline V CDR1 and CDR2: MNHEY, SVGEGT. CDR3: CASSKNSGNEQFF. CDR3 coding DNA: TGTGCCAGCAGTAAAAATTCCGGCAATGAGCAGTTCTTC.

With respect to this clone: One junction end disagrees with the germline gene, perhaps due to a read error. The chain recombines TRBV6-6 with TRBJ1-2, with 7 bases that match TRBD1. Germline CDR1 and CDR2: MNHNY and SVGAGI (reference sequence). The CDR3 length is 15 residues. The CDR3 reads CASSYQEGAVQLNHF. Written as DNA, the CDR3 is TGTGCCAGCAGTTACCAGGAGGGGGCTGTACAGCTGAACCACTTC.

The chain has TRBV10-3 and TRBJ1-3; no firm D call. V lost 0 bases and J lost 0, with 18 bases in between. Germline loops: CDR1 ENHRY, CDR2 SYGVKD. This CDR3 contains 19 residues. The CDR3 sequence is CAISESYRKDSSSGNTIYF. The CDR3 bases are TGTGCCATCAGTGAGTCGTATCGGAAGGACTCCTCCTCTGGAAACACCATATATTTT.

The J gene is TRBJ1-1, the V gene TRBV5-4; D might be TRBD1 (6 bases). The ends were cut back, 4 bases at V and 5 bases at J, with 15 bases in the middle. The V gene's germline CDR1 is SGHNT and CDR2 YYREEE (reference sequence). CDR3 size: 14 residues. As DNA, the CDR3 is TGTGCCAGCAGCCGAAAGGGGGTACAAACTGAAGCTTTCTTT. This codes for CASSRKGVQTEAFF.

The rearrangement links TRBV5-1 to TRBJ1-3; D not resolved. V lost 0 bases and J lost 6, with 10 bases in between. Per germline, CDR1 SGHRS and CDR2 YFSETQ. CDR3 size: 14 residues. CDR3 in DNA: TGCGCCAGCAGCTTGGGCGCCCTAACAAACACCATATATTTT. This encodes CASSLGALTNTIYF.

The chain has TRBV11-2 and TRBJ2-1; 11 bases are a match to TRBD1. CDR1 and CDR2 (germline): SGHAT, FQNNGV. The CDR3 has 15 residues. After removal of 5 bases from V and 6 bases from J, the junction contained 6 bases not matched to a gene. The CDR3 region is CASSIGTGGVNEQFF. DNA of the CDR3: TGTGCCAGCAGCATCGGGACAGGGGGAGTCAATGAGCAGTTCTTC.

This chain joins TRBV21-1 and TRBJ2-7; TRBD1, the table's D call, was not compared with the DNA. TRBV21-1 is labeled a pseudogene. The CDR3 runs 16 residues. CDR3 protein: CASSKELPTPAYEQYF. As DNA, the CDR3 is TGTGCCAGCAGCAAAGAACTCCCGACACCAGCCTACGAGCAGTACTTC.

This clone has more than one count but fewer than ten. This sequence joins TRBV5-4 and TRBJ1-2, with a tentative D call TRBD1 (6 bases). Trimming left V 0 bases short and J 9 bases short, with 15 bases between. Per germline, CDR1 SGHNT and CDR2 YYREEE (reference sequence). This CDR3 has 14 amino acids. The CDR3 DNA sequence: TGTGCCAGCAGCTTGGAGACAGGTGCTCGCCGCTACACCTTC. Protein product: CASSLETGARRYTF.

The gene calls are TRBV19 and TRBJ2-1; no firm D call. This CDR3 is built from 12 residues. V lost 5 bases to trimming and J lost 3 bases, with 5 bases between them. CDR1 is LNHDA, CDR2 SQIVND, per germline (reference sequence). CDR3 in amino acids: CASSSYYNEQFF. The DNA of the CDR3 is TGTGCCAGTAGTTCTTACTACAATGAGCAGTTCTTC.

The chain links TRBV11-3 to TRBJ2-3; 10 bases are a match to TRBD2. Losses at the gene ends were 1 base for V and 5 bases for J; bases not matched to a gene: 9. CDR3 length: 17 amino acids. CDR1 and CDR2 (germline): SGHNT, YENEEA. Written as DNA, the CDR3 is TGTGCCAGCAGCTTAGCAGGTCTCGTAGCGGGGGGAGATACGCAGTATTTT. Its protein product is CASSLAGLVAGGDTQYF. Based on the CDR3 plus reference TRBV11-3 and TRBJ2-3, the full variable domain is EAGVVQSPRYKIIEKKQPVAFWCNPISGHNTLYWYLQNLGQGPELLIRYENEEAVDDSQLPKDRFSAERLKGVDSTLKIQPAELGDSAVYLCASSLAGLVAGGDTQYFGPGTRLTVL.

This clone has just a few counts. The chain joins TRBV7-2 to TRBJ2-2; 10 nucleotides agree with TRBD2. CDR1 and CDR2 (germline): SGHTA, FQGNSA. The V segment lost 3 bases and the J segment 4 bases; nucleotides outside the gene matches: 5. This CDR3 comprises 16 residues. The chain's CDR3 is CASSFFSGGITGELFF. In DNA, the CDR3 is TGTGCCAGCAGCTTTTTTAGCGGGGGGATCACCGGGGAGCTGTTTTTT.

This chain links TRBV12-3 or TRBV12-4 with TRBJ1-1, with 10 bases aligning to TRBD1. V dropped 7 bases and J dropped 9; count of bases not matched to a gene: 5. This CDR3 region has 12 residues. CDR3 DNA sequence: TGTGCCAGCAACCAGGACAGGGGGAAAGCTTTCTTT. It encodes CASNQDRGKAFF.

V and J are TRBV6-5 and TRBJ1-3; TRBD1 matches 8 bases. There are 16 residues in the CDR3. J gave up 0 bases and V 4 bases, and 5 bases lay outside the gene matches. Germline values: CDR1 MNHEY, CDR2 SVGAGI. The CDR3 DNA sequence: TGTGCCAGCAGTTCGGGACAGGCCTCCTCTGGAAACACCATATATTTT. Protein product: CASSSGQASSGNTIYF.

This clone appeared once. The V and J genes are TRBV19 and TRBJ2-5; perhaps TRBD1 as D (6 bases). CDR1 and CDR2 (germline): LNHDA, SQIVND (reference sequence). Trimming left V 5 bases short and J 4 bases short, with 14 bases between. This CDR3 spans 14 amino acids. In DNA form, the CDR3 reads TGTGCCAGTAGTTTAACAGGGTTAGGAGAGACCCAGTACTTC. This codes for CASSLTGLGETQYF.

This clone was recorded once. The genes are TRBV4-2 and TRBJ2-5; 9 positions match TRBD2. This CDR3 comprises 15 residues. V shed 0 bases and J 4 bases; nucleotides not matched to a gene: 3. Germline V gives CDR1 LGHNA, CDR2 YNFKEQ. This CDR3 is CASSQELAGSETQYF. CDR3 sequence (DNA): TGTGCCAGCAGCCAAGAGCTAGCGGGGTCAGAGACCCAGTACTTC.

This clone was detected once. The chain couples TRBV7-2 to TRBJ1-2; the match to TRBD1 covers 8 bases. The CDR3 sequence is 14 residues long. CDR1 and CDR2 from the germline V gene are SGHTA and FQGNSA. V lost 4 bases and J lost 0; bases outside the gene matches: 1. CDR3 in amino acids: CASSSTGANYGYTF. CDR3 in DNA: TGTGCCAGCAGCTCGACAGGGGCTAACTATGGCTACACCTTC.

In its sample, this clone was seen once. The chain employs TRBV24-1 and TRBJ2-2; 8 bases line up with TRBD1. Looked up from germline, CDR1 is KGHDR and CDR2 is SFDVKD. The CDR3 is made up of 17 amino acids. J was trimmed by 5 bases and V by 4 bases; bases with no gene match: 11. The CDR3 spells CATSDSSGTGGTGELFF. CDR3 DNA sequence: TGTGCCACCAGTGACAGTTCCGGGACAGGAGGGACCGGGGAGCTGTTTTTT.

The chain combines TRBV19 with TRBJ1-5; D is uncertain. Trimming left V 9 bases short and J 4 bases short, with 19 bases between. This CDR3 is 15 amino acids long. CDR1 and CDR2 from the germline V gene are LNHDA and SQIVND (reference sequence). CDR3 residues: CASCPTSQKNQPQHF. CDR3 coding DNA: TGTGCCAGCTGCCCTACTTCACAGAAAAATCAGCCCCAGCATTTT. Together with reference TRBV19 and TRBJ1-5, the CDR3 gives the full variable domain: DGGITQSPKYLFRKEGQNVTLSCEQNLNHDAMYWYRQDPGQGLRLIYYSQIVNDFQKGDIAEGYSVSREKKESFPLTVTSAQKNPTAFYLCASCPTSQKNQPQHFGDGTRLSIL.

The J gene is TRBJ1-6, the V gene TRBV5-5; D not certain. The germline CDR1 and CDR2 sequences are SGHKS and YYEKEE (reference sequence). The germline V and J ends were trimmed by 4 bases and 5 bases, with 10 bases remaining between them. The CDR3 spans 14 residues. CDR3 coding DNA: TGTGCCAGCAGCGTACAGACAAATAATTCACCCCTCCACTTT. It encodes CASSVQTNNSPLHF.